This TCR beta chain emerged from a study of response to subunit inactivated influenza vaccine (dated by TCRdb to 2016 to 2019). With regard to the full study: Deep quantitative profiling of the T cell receptor repertoire was used in the study to follow responses to a trivalent subunit inactivated influenza vaccine.

Study-wide conclusions, independent of this receptor: The authors suggested that each seasonal influenza vaccination may recruit only a limited number of new T cells.

The method was RT-PCR. Sequencing took place on an Illumina HiSeq 2500. TCRdb cleaned the public reads at Q25 with fastp, built clones with MiXCR and kept in-frame beta chains. Each CDR3 protein appears once, grouped with its most common genes and DNA. The sample data list more than 500,000 distinct CDR3 sequences, and approximately 10% of these were observed just once. 8% to 13% of the sample goes to the ten largest clones. This clonotype was seen only a few times. This clone's antigen is unknown. The input lacks base qualities; no much larger clone sits a single base away. These same data were also listed under a study on T cells expressing NK-cell markers. The second study, in turn, reports: The TCR beta cDNA libraries were made using 5'RACE template switching, a step that added both a universal primer site and unique molecular identifiers. Three sorted T-cell subsets (CD3+CD56+NKG2C+, CD3+CD56+NKG2C- and CD3+CD56-NKG2C+) from several donors had their TCR beta-chain repertoires profiled. Among the eight sequenced donors, seven were HCMV-seropositive and one was HCMV-seronegative. To restrict sorting to alphabetaTCR-expressing T cells, an anti-gammadeltaTCR antibody was added in several experiments. In five to seven donors, the dominant CD3+CD56+NKG2C+ clonotypes were found to rank among the top 10 CD8+ clonotypes and to make up roughly 1.0-7.0% of CD8+ T cells. Those dominant clonotypes were again the most abundant among CD3+CD56-NKG2C+ cells in four donors, at about 25-60.1%. Whether the expanded NKG2C-expressing T cell clones were specific for HCMV antigens was left unclear. The eight sequenced donors were randomly selected healthy volunteers, three men and five women. HCMV serostatus was determined by detecting HCMV-specific IgG in serum with a commercial ELISA kit. Peripheral blood mononuclear cells were isolated from blood by Ficoll density gradient centrifugation. For five or six donors, bulk peripheral blood T-cell repertoires were also sequenced from unsorted PBMC. Synthesis of cDNA was primed from the TCR beta constant segment and was followed by two consecutive PCR amplification steps. Illumina HiSeq 2000/2500, MiSeq or NextSeq was used to sequence libraries as 2 x 150 bp reads. MIGEC handled demultiplexing of the reads and grouping by UMI, while MiTCR was used to assemble and quantify clonotypes. To remove erroneous sequences, TCR cDNA sequences were retained only when supported by two or more reads. Downstream repertoire analysis used the tcR package, and clonotypes were matched across fractions by CDR3 nucleotide sequence plus V segment. VDJmatch was used to annotate antigen specificity against VDJdb, with one amino acid substitution in CDR3 allowed.

This receptor was taken from a man over 45 who received an inactivated influenza vaccine. Donor details come from another sample of the same person, matched by shared clones. The starting material was PBMCs from blood, obtained on the day of vaccination.

The DNA sequence is given as TGTGCCAGCAGCTTAGAATTGGGCATCCCCAACGAGCAGTACTTC. Its product reads: CASSLELGIPNEQYF. This sequence uses TRBV7-8 and TRBJ2-7, with no D gene named confidently. The germline V gene provides CDR1 SGHVS and CDR2 FQNEAQ. A distance of 15 bases separates the germline ends of V and J, which lose 1 base and 5 bases respectively. The CDR3, from cysteine to phenylalanine, totals 15 residues. Of all the DNA, just the CDR3 is kept, 45 bases in frame from base 1.